The rows below give T cell receptor beta chains drawn from one sample of a study of blood T cell repertoires in COVID-19. Assay used: immunoSEQ multiplex PCR; TCRdb lists only in-frame clones, some missing. The sample shows 250,000 to 400,000 clones, 80% to 90% of them seen only once. The sequenced sample was peripheral blood. These receptors all stem from a man between 50 and 59 years old with active or convalescent COVID-19. Each CDR3 is given with its conserved first and last residue. Fields, in order: D gene, J gene, V gene, clone size, CDR3 protein. A D gene is named only where the DNA matches it firmly. Part of the rows lack a size; the others show once, few, many or a class for expanded clones.

TRBD2 TRBJ2-6 TRBV4-2 - CASSHTTSASGANVLTF
- TRBJ2-1 TRBV10-2 - CASSQQGGYNEQFF
- TRBJ1-1 TRBV7-2 - CASNSQGAVNTEAFF
TRBD1 TRBJ1-2 TRBV2 few CASSKTGSGGYGYTF
- TRBJ2-7 TRBV7-9 few CASSLEGGEQYF
- TRBJ1-4 TRBV6-5 few CASSFPGDEKLFF
TRBD1 TRBJ1-1 TRBV5-4 - CASSLATFGTGAEAFF
TRBD2 TRBJ2-7 TRBV28 - CASSLAGEGSYEQYF
- TRBJ1-2 TRBV29-1 - CSVDGTGPTGGYTF
TRBD2 TRBJ2-3 TRBV5-4 - CASSAGLAGGLNTDTQYF
- TRBJ2-3 TRBV29-1 - CSVLGPGTDTQYF
- TRBJ2-2 TRBV15 - CATSRGRGHNTGELFF
- TRBJ2-7 TRBV2 - CASSEGARSEQYF
- TRBJ1-1 TRBV19 - CASGRMNTEAFF
- TRBJ2-5 TRBV5-6 - CASRLARGETQYF
TRBD1 TRBJ1-1 TRBV5-5 - CASSLVGQGATTEAFF